The 6 T cell receptor beta chains in this list originate from one sample, sequenced in a study of shared clonotypes between healthy human individuals. Only in-frame clones appear in the TCRdb table, and some are missing; sequencing was by immunoSEQ multiplex PCR. The repertoire consists of about 1.4 million clones, with roughly 97% occurring once and the leading ten covering about 1.2%. Sequencing used naive CD4+ T cells sorted from blood. As to subset: CD45RA+ positively selected. Receptors were obtained from a man younger than 45 in good health.

The chain carries TRBV19 and TRBJ2-3, with a possible D match to TRBD2 (6 bases). V was cut by 6 bases and J by 2 bases, with 12 bases left in between. The CDR3 loop spans 14 amino acids. The V gene's germline CDR1 is LNHDA and CDR2 SQIVND (reference sequence). The CDR3: CASRTRGLTDTQYF. The CDR3 DNA follows: TGTGCCAGTAGAACGCGGGGCCTCACAGATACGCAGTATTTT.

This chain joins TRBV9 and TRBJ2-1, with 7 bases that match TRBD2. V dropped 5 bases and J dropped 0; count of bases not matched to a gene: 5. Germline loops: CDR1 SGDLS, CDR2 YYNGEE. The CDR3 spans 15 residues. CDR3 coding DNA: TGTGCCAGCAGTTTCGCGGGGGACTCCTACAATGAGCAGTTCTTC. It yields the protein CASSFAGDSYNEQFF.

J is TRBJ2-1 and V is TRBV27, with 7 positions matching TRBD1. The CDR3 contains 13 residues. CDR1 is MNHEY, CDR2 SMNVEV, per germline (reference sequence). V gave up 5 bases and J gave up 8 bases; unmatched junction bases: 6. CDR3 region: CASSRTGAHEQFF. The CDR3 DNA reads TGTGCCAGCAGTCGTACAGGGGCACATGAGCAGTTCTTC.

This chain connects TRBV7-8 to TRBJ1-3; D is uncertain. Germline CDR1 is SGHVS and CDR2 is FQNEAQ. Trimming pared 4 bases from V and 3 bases from J, leaving 10 bases between. The CDR3 is 14 amino acids. In nucleotides, the CDR3 is TGTGCCAGCAGCTCCGAGTTAGGTGGAAACACCATATATTTT. It yields the protein CASSSELGGNTIYF. The variable domain in full, completed from reference TRBV7-8 and TRBJ1-3, reads GAGVSQSPRYKVAKRGQDVALRCDPISGHVSLFWYQQALGQGPEFLTYFQNEAQLDKSGLPSDRFFAERPEGSVSTLKIQRTQQEDSAVYLCASSSELGGNTIYFGEGSWLTVV.

This chain links TRBV9 with TRBJ2-2, with 12 nucleotides matching TRBD2. The CDR3 contains 16 residues. Trimming cost V 4 bases and J 6 bases; bases outside gene matches: 7. Germline CDR1 is SGDLS and CDR2 is YYNGEE. DNA for the CDR3: TGTGCCAGCAGCCCCCGACTAGCGGGAGCCGCCGGGGAGCTGTTTTTT. This gives the protein CASSPRLAGAAGELFF.

This sequence joins TRBV9 and TRBJ2-3; 9 bases match TRBD2. CDR3 length equals 16 residues. V lost 4 bases and J lost 5; bases outside the gene matches: 11. Germline-derived CDR1 and CDR2 are SGDLS and YYNGEE. The CDR3 reads CASSSASSGGQDTQYF. The CDR3 DNA reads TGTGCCAGCAGCTCAGCCTCAAGCGGGGGGCAAGATACGCAGTATTTT.